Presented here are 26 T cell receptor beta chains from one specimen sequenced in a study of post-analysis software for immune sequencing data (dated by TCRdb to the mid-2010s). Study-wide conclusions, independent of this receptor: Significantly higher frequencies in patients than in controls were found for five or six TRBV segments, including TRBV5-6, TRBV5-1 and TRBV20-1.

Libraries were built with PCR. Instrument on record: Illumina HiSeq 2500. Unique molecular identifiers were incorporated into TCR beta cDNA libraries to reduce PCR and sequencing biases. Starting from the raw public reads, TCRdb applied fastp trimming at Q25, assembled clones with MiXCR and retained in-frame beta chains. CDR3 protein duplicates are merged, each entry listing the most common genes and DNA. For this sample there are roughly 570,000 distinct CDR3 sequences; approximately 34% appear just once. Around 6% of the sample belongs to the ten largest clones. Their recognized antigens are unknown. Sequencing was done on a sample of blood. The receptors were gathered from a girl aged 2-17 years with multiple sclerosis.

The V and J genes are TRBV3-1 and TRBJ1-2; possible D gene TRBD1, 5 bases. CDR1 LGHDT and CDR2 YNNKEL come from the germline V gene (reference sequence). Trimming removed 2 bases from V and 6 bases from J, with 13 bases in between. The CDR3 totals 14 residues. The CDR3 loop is CASSQRDGAHGYTF. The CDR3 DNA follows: TGTGCCAGCAGCCAACGGGACGGAGCCCATGGCTACACCTTC.

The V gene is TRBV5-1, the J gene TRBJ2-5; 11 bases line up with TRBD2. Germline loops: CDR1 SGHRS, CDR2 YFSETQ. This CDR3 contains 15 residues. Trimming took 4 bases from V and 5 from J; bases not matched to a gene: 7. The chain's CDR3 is CASSRTSGGPETQYF. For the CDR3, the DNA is TGCGCCAGCAGCCGCACTAGCGGGGGTCCGGAGACCCAGTACTTC.

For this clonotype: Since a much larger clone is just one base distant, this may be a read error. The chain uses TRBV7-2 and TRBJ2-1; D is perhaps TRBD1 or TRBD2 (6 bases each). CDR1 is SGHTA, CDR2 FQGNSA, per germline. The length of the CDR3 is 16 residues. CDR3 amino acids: CASSYPGFSEGDEQVF. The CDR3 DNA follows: TGTGCCAGCAGCTACCCGGGGTTTTCGGAGGGGGATGAGCAGGTCTTC.

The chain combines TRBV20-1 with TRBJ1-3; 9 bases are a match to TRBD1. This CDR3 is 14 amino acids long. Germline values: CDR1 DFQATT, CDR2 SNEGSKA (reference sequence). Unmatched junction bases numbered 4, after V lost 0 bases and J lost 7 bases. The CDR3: CSARDGQGFNTIYF. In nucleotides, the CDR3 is TGCAGTGCTAGAGATGGACAGGGGTTTAACACCATATATTTT.

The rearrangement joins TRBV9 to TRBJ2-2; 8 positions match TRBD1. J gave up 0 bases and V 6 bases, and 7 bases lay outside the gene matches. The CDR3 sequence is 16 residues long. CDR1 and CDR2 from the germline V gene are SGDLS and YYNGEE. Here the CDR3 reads CASNPTGVTNTGELFF. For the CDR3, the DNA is TGTGCCAGCAATCCGACAGGGGTCACGAACACCGGGGAGCTGTTTTTT.

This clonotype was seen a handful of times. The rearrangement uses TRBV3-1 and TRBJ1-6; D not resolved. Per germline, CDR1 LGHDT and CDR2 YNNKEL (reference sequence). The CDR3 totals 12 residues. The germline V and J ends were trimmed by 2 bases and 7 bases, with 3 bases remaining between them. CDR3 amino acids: CASSQRNSPLHF. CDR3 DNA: TGTGCCAGCAGCCAACGAAATTCACCCCTCCACTTT.

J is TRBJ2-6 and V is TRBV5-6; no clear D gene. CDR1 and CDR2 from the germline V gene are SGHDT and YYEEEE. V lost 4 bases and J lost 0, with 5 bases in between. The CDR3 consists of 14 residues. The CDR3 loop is CASSPASGANVLTF. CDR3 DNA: TGTGCCAGCAGCCCGGCCTCTGGGGCCAACGTCCTGACTTTC.

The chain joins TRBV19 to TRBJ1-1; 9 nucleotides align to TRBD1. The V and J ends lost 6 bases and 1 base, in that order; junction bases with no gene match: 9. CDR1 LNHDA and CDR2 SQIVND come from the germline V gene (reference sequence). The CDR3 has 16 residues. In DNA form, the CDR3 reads TGTGCCAGTAGGGGTCTACCGGGACAGGGGAACACTGAAGCTTTCTTT. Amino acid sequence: CASRGLPGQGNTEAFF.

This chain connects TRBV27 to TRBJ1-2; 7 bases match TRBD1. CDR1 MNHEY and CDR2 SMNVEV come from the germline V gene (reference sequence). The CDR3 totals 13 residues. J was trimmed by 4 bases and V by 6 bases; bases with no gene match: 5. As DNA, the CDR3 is TGTGCCAGCAGCAAGGGGGCGGCCTATGGCTACACCTTC. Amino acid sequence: CASSKGAAYGYTF.

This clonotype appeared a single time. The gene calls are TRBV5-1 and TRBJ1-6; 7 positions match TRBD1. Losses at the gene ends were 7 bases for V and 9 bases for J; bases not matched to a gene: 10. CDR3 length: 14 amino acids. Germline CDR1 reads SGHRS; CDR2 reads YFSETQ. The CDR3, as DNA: TGCGCCAGCGGACTCGGGACAGTGAGTTCACCCCTCCACTTT. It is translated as CASGLGTVSSPLHF.

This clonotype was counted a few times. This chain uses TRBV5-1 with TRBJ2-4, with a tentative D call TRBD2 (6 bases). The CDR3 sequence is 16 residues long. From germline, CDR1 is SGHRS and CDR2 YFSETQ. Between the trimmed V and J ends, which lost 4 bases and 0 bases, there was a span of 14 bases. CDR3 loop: CASSGGTLLAKNIQYF. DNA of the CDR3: TGCGCCAGCAGCGGTGGGACTCTGCTAGCCAAAAACATTCAGTACTTC.

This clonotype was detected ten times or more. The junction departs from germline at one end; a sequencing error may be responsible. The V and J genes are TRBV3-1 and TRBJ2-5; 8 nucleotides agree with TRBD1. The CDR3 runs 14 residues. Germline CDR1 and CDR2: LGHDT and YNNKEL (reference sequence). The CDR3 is CASSQGQGRETQYF. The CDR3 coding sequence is TGCGCCAGCAGCCAAGGACAGGGCAGGGAGACCCAGTACTTC.

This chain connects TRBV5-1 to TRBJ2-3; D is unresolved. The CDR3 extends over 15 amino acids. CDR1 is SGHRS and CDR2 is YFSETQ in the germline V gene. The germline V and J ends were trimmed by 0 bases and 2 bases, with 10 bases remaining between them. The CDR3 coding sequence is TGCGCCAGCAGCTTGGAGCCACCTTTCACAGATACGCAGTATTTT. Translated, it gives CASSLEPPFTDTQYF.

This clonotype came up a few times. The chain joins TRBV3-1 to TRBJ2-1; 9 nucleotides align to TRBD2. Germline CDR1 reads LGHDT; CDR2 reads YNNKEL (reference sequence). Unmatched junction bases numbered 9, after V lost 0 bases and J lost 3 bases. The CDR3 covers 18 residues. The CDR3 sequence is CASSQEVLAGGFYNEQFF. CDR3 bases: TGTGCCAGCAGCCAAGAAGTGTTGGCGGGGGGGTTCTACAATGAGCAGTTCTTC.

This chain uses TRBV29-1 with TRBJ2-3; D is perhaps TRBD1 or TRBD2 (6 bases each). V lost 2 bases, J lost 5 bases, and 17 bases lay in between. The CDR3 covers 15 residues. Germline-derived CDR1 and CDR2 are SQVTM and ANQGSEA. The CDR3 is CSVEKTVGGGDTQYF. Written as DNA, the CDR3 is TGCAGCGTTGAAAAGACAGTCGGGGGCGGAGATACGCAGTATTTT.

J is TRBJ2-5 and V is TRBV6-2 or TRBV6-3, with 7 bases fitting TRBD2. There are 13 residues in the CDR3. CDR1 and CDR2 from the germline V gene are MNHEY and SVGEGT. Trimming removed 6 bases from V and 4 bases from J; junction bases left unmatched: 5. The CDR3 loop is CASRETGGETQYF. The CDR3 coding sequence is TGTGCCAGCAGGGAGACGGGGGGAGAGACCCAGTACTTC.

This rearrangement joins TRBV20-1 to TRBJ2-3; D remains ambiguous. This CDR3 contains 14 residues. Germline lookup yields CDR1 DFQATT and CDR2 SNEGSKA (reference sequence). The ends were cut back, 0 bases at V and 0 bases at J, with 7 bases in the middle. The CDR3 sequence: CSARDYASTDTQYF. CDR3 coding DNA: TGCAGTGCTAGAGATTACGCTAGCACAGATACGCAGTATTTT.

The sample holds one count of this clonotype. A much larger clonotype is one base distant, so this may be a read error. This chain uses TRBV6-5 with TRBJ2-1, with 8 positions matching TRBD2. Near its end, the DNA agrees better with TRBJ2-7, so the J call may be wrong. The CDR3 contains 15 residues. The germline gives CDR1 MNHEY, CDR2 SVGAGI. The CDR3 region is CASKLTGGSYNEQYF. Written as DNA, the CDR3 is TGTGCCAGCAAGTTAACGGGGGGGTCCTACAATGAGCAGTACTTC.

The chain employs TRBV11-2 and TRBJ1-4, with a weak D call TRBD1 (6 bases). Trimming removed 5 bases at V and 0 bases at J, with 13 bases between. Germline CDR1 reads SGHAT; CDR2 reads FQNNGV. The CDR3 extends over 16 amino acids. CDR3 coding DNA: TGTGCCAGCAGCACTACAGGGATTGCAACTAATGAAAAACTGTTTTTT. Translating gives CASSTTGIATNEKLFF.

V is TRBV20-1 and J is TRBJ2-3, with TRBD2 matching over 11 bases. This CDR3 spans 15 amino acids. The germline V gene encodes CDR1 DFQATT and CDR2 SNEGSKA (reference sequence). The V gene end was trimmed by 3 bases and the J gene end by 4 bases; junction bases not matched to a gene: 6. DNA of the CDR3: TGCAGTGCTAGCCCGGGACTAGCGGTCCCAGATACGCAGTATTTT. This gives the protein CSASPGLAVPDTQYF.

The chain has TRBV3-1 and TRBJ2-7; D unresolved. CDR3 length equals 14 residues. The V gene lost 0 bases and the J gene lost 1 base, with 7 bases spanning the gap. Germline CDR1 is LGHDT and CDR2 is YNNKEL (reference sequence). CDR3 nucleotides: TGTGCCAGCAGCCAAGATCCGGGTTCCTACGAGCAGTACTTC. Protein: CASSQDPGSYEQYF.

As DNA, the CDR3 is TGCAGTGCATCTACCTCGGGGACACAAAATCAGCCCCAGCATTTT. It yields the protein CSASTSGTQNQPQHF. This rearrangement joins TRBV20-1 to TRBJ1-5, with D possibly matching TRBD1 (6 bases). Deletions cut 6 bases from V and 4 bases from J, with 19 bases between. Per the germline V gene, CDR1 is DFQATT and CDR2 is SNEGSKA (reference sequence). This CDR3 comprises 15 residues.

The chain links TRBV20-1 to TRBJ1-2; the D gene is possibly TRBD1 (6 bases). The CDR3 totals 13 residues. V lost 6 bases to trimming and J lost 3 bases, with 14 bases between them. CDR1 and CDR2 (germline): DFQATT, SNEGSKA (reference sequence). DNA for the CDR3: TGCAGTGCGACCCGCGCAGGGGACTATGGCTACACCTTC. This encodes CSATRAGDYGYTF.

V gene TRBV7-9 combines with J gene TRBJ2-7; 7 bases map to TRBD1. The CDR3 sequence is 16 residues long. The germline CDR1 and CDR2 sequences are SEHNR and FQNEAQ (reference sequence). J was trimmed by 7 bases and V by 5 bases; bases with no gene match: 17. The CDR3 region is CASSQGGIRSYNEQYF. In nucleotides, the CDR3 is TGTGCCAGCAGCCAAGGGGGCATCCGCTCCTACAATGAGCAGTACTTC.

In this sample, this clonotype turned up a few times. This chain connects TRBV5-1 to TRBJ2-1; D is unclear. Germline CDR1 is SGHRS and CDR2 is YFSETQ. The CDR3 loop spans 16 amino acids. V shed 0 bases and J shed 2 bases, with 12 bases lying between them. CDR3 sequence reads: CASSLDGSLAYNEQFF. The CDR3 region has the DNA TGCGCCAGCAGCTTGGATGGTAGCCTTGCCTACAATGAGCAGTTCTTC.

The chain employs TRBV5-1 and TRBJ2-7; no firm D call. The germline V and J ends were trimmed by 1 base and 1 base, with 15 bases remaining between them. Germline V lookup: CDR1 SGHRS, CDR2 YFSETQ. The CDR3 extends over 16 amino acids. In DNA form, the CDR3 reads TGCGCCAGCAGCTTGTATCCCCCAGATAGGTCCTACGAGCAGTACTTC. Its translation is CASSLYPPDRSYEQYF.